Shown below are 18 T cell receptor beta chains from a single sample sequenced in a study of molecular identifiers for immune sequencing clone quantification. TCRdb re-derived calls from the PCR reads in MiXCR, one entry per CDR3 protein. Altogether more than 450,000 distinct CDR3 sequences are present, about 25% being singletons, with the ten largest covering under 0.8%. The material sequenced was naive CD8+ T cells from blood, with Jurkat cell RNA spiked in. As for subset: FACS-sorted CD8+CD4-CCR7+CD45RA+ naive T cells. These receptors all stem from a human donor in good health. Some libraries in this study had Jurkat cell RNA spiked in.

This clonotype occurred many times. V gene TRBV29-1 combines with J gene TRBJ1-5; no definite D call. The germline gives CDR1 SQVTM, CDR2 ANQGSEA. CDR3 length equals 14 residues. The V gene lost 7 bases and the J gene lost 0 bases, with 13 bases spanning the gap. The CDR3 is CSATTVDSNQPQHF. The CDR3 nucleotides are TGCAGCGCCACGACGGTCGATAGCAATCAGCCCCAGCATTTT.

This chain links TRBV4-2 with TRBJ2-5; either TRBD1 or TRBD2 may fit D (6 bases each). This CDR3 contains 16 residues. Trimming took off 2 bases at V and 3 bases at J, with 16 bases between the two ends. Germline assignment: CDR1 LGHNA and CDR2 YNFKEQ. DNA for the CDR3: TGTGCCAGCAGCCAACTGGGGGCCTGCGGGAAAGAGACCCAGTACTTC. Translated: CASSQLGACGKETQYF.

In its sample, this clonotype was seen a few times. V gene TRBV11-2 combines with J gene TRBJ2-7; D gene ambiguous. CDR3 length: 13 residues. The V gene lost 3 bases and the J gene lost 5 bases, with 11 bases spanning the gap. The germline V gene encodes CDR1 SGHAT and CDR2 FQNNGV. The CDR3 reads CASSFHDGNEQYF. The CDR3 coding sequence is TGTGCCAGCAGCTTCCACGACGGTAACGAGCAGTACTTC.

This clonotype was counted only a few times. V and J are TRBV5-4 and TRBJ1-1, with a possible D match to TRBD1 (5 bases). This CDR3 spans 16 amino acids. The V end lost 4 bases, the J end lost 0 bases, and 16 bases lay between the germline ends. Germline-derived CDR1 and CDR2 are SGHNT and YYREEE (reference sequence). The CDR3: CASSPTGVNMNTEAFF. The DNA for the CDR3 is TGTGCCAGCAGCCCCACGGGGGTGAACATGAACACTGAAGCTTTCTTT.

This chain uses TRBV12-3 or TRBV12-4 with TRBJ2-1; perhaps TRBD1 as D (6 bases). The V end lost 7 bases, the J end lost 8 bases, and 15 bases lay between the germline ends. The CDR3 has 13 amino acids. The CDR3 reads CASTGQGSYEQFF. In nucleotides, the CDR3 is TGTGCCAGCACAGGGCAGGGGTCCTATGAGCAGTTCTTC.

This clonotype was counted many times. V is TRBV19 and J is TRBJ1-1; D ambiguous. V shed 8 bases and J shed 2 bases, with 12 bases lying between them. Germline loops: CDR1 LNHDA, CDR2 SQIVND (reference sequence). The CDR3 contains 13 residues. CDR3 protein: CASGDEINTEAFF. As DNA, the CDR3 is TGTGCCAGTGGTGACGAGATCAACACTGAAGCTTTCTTT.

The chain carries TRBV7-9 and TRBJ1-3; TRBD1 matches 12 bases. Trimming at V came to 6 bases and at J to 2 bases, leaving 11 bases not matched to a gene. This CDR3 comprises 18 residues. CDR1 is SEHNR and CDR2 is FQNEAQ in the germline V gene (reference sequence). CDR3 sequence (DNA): TGTGCCAGCAGTCACACCGAGGGACAGGGGGCAGCTGGAAACACCATATATTTT. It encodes CASSHTEGQGAAGNTIYF.

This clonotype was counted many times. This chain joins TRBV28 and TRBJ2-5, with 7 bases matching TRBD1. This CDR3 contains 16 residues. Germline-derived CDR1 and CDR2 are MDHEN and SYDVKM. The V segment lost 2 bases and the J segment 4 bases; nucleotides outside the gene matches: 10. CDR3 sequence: CASSLRQGVLSETQYF. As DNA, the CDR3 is TGTGCCAGCAGTTTACGGCAGGGGGTTTTATCAGAGACCCAGTACTTC.

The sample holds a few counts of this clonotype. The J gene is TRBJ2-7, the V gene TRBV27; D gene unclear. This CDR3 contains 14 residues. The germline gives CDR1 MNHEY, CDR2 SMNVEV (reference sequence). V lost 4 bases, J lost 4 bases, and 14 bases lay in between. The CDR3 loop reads CASSSSLTLYEQYF. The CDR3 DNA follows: TGTGCCAGCAGTTCCAGCCTTACTCTGTACGAGCAGTACTTC.

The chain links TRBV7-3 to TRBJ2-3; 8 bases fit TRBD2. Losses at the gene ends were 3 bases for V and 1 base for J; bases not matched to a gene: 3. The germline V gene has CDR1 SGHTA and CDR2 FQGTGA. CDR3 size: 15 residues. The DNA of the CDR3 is TGTGCCAGCAGCTTCAGCGGGAGCGGCACAGATACGCAGTATTTT. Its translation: CASSFSGSGTDTQYF.

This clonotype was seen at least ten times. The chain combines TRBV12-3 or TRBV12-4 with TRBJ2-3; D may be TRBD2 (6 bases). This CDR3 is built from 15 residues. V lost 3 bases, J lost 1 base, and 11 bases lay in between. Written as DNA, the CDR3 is TGTGCCAGCAGTTTGGGGGGAGGACGCACAGATACGCAGTATTTT. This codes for CASSLGGGRTDTQYF.

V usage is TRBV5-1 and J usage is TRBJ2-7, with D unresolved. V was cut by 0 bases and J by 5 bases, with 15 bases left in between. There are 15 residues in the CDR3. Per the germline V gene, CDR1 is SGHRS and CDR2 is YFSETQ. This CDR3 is CASSLEGMGLNEQYF. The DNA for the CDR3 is TGCGCCAGCAGCTTGGAGGGCATGGGCCTGAACGAGCAGTACTTC. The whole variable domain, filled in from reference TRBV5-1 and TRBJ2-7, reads KAGVTQTPRYLIKTRGQQVTLSCSPISGHRSVSWYQQTPGQGLQFLFEYFSETQRNKGNFPGRFSGRQFSNSRSEMNVSTLELGDSALYLCASSLEGMGLNEQYFGPGTRLTVT.

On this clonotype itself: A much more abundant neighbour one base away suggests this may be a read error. The CDR3 sequence: CASNPLPGQMNTGELFF. Written as DNA, the CDR3 is TGTGCCAGCAACCCTCTCCCGGGACAGATGAACACCGGGGAGCTGTTTTTT. V is TRBV7-9 and J is TRBJ2-2, with TRBD1 identical over 7 bases. J was trimmed by 1 base and V by 7 bases; bases with no gene match: 12. Per the germline V gene, CDR1 is SEHNR and CDR2 is FQNEAQ (reference sequence). This CDR3 spans 17 amino acids.

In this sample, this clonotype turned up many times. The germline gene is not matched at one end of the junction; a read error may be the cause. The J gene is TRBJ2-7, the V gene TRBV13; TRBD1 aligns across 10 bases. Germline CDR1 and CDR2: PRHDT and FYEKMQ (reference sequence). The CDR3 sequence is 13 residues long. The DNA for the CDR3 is TGTGCCAGCAGTTTAGACAGGGGGCACGAGCAGTACTTC. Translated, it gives CASSLDRGHEQYF.

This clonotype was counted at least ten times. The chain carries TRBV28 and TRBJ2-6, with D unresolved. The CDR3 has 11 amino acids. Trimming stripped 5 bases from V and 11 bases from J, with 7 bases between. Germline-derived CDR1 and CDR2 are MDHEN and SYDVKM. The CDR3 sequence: CASSDADVLTF. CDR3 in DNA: TGTGCCAGCAGTGACGCTGACGTCCTGACTTTC.

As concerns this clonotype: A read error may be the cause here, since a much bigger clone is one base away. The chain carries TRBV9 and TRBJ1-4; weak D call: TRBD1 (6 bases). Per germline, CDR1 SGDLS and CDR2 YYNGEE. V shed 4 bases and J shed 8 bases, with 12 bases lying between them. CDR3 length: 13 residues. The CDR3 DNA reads TGTGCCAGCAGCCCCATAGGACAGGAAAAACTGTTTTTT. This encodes CASSPIGQEKLFF. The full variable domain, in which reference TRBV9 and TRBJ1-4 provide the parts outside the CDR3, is DSGVTQTPKHLITATGQRVTLRCSPRSGDLSVYWYQQSLDQGLQFLIQYYNGEERAKGNILERFSAQQFPDLHSELNLSSLELGDSALYFCASSPIGQEKLFFGSGTQLSVL.

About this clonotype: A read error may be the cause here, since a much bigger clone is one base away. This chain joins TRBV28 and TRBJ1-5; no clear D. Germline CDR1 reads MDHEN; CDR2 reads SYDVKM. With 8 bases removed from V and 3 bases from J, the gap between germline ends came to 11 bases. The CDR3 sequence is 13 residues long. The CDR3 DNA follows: TGTGCCAGCTGGGCTAACAACAATCAGCCCCAGCATTTT. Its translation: CASWANNNQPQHF.

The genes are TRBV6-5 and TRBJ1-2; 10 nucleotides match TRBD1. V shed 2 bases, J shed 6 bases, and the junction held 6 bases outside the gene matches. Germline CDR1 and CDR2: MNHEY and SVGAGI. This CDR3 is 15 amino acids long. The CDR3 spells CASSYMTGGWNGYTF. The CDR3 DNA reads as TGTGCCAGCAGTTACATGACAGGGGGCTGGAATGGCTACACCTTC.